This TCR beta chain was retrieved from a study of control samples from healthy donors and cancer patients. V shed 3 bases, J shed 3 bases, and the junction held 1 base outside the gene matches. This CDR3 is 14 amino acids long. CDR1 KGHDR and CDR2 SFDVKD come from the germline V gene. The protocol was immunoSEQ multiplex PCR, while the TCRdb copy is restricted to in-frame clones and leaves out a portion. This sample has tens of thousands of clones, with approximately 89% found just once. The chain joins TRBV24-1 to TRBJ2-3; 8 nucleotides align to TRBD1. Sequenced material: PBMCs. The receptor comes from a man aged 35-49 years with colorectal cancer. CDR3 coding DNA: TGTGCCACCAGTGATGACAGGGGTACAGATACGCAGTATTTT. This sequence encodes CATSDDRGTDTQYF.